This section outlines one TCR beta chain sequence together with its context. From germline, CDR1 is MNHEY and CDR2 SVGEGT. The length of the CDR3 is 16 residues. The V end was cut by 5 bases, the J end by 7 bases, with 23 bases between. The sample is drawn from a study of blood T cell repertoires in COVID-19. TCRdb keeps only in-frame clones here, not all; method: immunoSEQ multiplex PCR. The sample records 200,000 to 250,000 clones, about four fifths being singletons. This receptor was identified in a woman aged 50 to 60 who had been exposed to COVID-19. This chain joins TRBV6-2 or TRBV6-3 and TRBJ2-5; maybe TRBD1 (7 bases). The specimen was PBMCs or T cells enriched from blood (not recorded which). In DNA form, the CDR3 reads TGTGCCAGCAGTCCCGTAAGACAGGGAGGCAAATGGACCCAGTACTTC. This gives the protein CASSPVRQGGKWTQYF.